A selection of T cell receptor beta chains follows, all from one sample in a study of cytomegalovirus exposure and HLA in healthy donors. Produced via immunoSEQ multiplex PCR; TCRdb's table is partial and in-frame only. This table holds about 200,000 clones, more than 75% found once. The specimen sequenced was PBMCs. Receptors were obtained from a woman between 18 and 30 years old in good health and CMV-seropositive. Each CDR3 is given with its conserved first and last residue. The order of the fields is D gene, J gene, V gene, CDR3 DNA, CDR3 protein. A D gene is named only where the DNA matches it firmly.

>TRBD2|TRBJ2-7|TRBV11-2
TGTGCCAGCAGGGGAGGGAGAGGCTACGAGCAGTACTTC
CASRGGRGYEQYF
>NA|TRBJ2-2|TRBV4-1
TGCGCCAGCAGCCAAGAGGTCCCTTTCGCGGCGACGAACACCGGGGAGCTGTTTTTT
CASSQEVPFAATNTGELFF
>NA|TRBJ2-7|TRBV29-1
TGCAGCGTTGACACAGGTTATAAGCAGTACTTC
CSVDTGYKQYF
>TRBD1|TRBJ1-2|TRBV4-1
TGCGCCAGCAGCCAAGATCTTGCTGGGACAGGTGATTATGGCTACACCTTC
CASSQDLAGTGDYGYTF
>TRBD1|TRBJ2-1|TRBV6-5
TGTGCCAGCAGTGAACACGACAGGGACAATGAGCAGTTCTTC
CASSEHDRDNEQFF
>NA|TRBJ2-3|TRBV7-8
TGTGCCAGCAGCTCCCGAGGCACAGATACGCAGTATTTT
CASSSRGTDTQYF
>TRBD1|TRBJ1-3|TRBV6-4
TGTGCCAGCAGTGCCGAGCCCCGACAGGGTGGTGCTGGAAACACCATATATTTT
CASSAEPRQGGAGNTIYF
>NA|TRBJ1-5|TRBV30
TGTGCCTGGAGTGAAGGCCCCCCGGGGGGGCATCAGCCCCAGCATTTT
CAWSEGPPGGHQPQHF
>NA|TRBJ2-1|TRBV29-1
TGCAGCGTAAGGGAGTGGGACTACAATGAGCAGTTCTTC
CSVREWDYNEQFF
>TRBD2|TRBJ2-7|TRBV6-5
TGTGCCAGCAGTTACTCAGGGACTAGCAAGGAGCAGTACTTC
CASSYSGTSKEQYF
>TRBD2|TRBJ2-1|TRBV19
TGTGCCAGTAGTATAGAACTAGCGGGAGCCAATGAGCAGTTCTTC
CASSIELAGANEQFF
>TRBD2|TRBJ2-7|TRBV30
TGTGCTATCGAACCGGGACTAGCGGGGATCGCCTCCTACGAGCAGTACTTC
CAIEPGLAGIASYEQYF
>NA|TRBJ2-5|TRBV30
TGTGCCTGGAGTAGGAGGATCCAAGAGACCCAGTACTTC
CAWSRRIQETQYF
>NA|TRBJ1-3|TRBV28
TGTGCCAGCAGCCCTCAGGGTATCTCTGGAAACACCATATATTTT
CASSPQGISGNTIYF
>TRBD1|TRBJ1-2|TRBV29-1
TGCAGCGTTGAGGACAGGGACGGCTACACCTTC
CSVEDRDGYTF